The 16 T cell receptor beta chains in this list originate from one sample, sequenced in a study of cytomegalovirus exposure and HLA in healthy donors. Primers included in the PCR were 60 Vbeta and 13 Jbeta primers. Produced via immunoSEQ multiplex PCR; TCRdb's table is partial and in-frame only. The data show roughly 190,000 clones, 70% to 80% seen once. Sequencing was performed on PBMCs. The source is a woman aged 50 to 60 in good health and CMV-seronegative.

This rearrangement joins TRBV15 to TRBJ2-5; 15 bases match TRBD2. CDR3 length equals 20 residues. The trim removed 2 bases at V and 5 bases at J, leaving 15 bases unmatched. Looked up from germline, CDR1 is LNHNV and CDR2 is YYDKDF (reference sequence). CDR3 sequence: CATSRPVGLAGGHVGETQYF. The CDR3 DNA sequence: TGTGCCACCAGCAGACCGGTCGGACTAGCGGGGGGGCATGTCGGGGAGACCCAGTACTTC. The variable domain in full, with the rest retrieved from reference TRBV15 and TRBJ2-5, is DAMVIQNPRYQVTQFGKPVTLSCSQTLNHNVMYWYQQKSSQAPKLLFHYYDKDFNNEADTPDNFQSRRPNTSFCFLDIRSPGLGDTAMYLCATSRPVGLAGGHVGETQYFGPGTRLLVL.

The V call is TRBV7-8, the J call TRBJ2-4; a possible D gene is TRBD2 (6 bases). V lost 0 bases to trimming and J lost 0 bases, with 15 bases between them. Per the germline V gene, CDR1 is SGHVS and CDR2 is FQNEAQ. This CDR3 contains 18 residues. The CDR3 region is CASSLARDSNVAKNIQYF. CDR3 DNA: TGTGCCAGCAGCTTAGCGCGGGATAGCAATGTAGCCAAAAACATTCAGTACTTC.

The chain combines TRBV5-1 with TRBJ1-1; 7 bases map to TRBD1. There are 13 residues in the CDR3. Trimming at V came to 3 bases and at J to 7 bases, leaving 6 bases not matched to a gene. The V gene's germline CDR1 is SGHRS and CDR2 YFSETQ. The CDR3, as DNA: TGCGCCAGCAGCTCCACAGGGGATCTTGAAGCTTTCTTT. Its translation: CASSSTGDLEAFF.

This clone occurred a few times. V and J are TRBV2 and TRBJ2-2; 7 bases are shared with TRBD1. The CDR3 contains 12 residues. The J segment lost 3 bases and the V segment lost 11 bases, leaving 3 bases of the junction unmatched. Germline V lookup: CDR1 SNHLY, CDR2 FYNNEI. The CDR3 DNA reads TGTGCCGGGGACAGTTACACCGGGGAGCTGTTTTTT. It yields the protein CAGDSYTGELFF.

The V and J genes are TRBV6-5 and TRBJ2-5, with 7 bases matching TRBD1. From germline, CDR1 is MNHEY and CDR2 SVGAGI. With V trimmed by 5 bases and J by 6 bases, 3 bases remained unmatched. This CDR3 is 12 amino acids long. CDR3 in amino acids: CASSRQGKTQYF. For the CDR3, the DNA is TGTGCCAGCAGTCGACAGGGAAAGACCCAGTACTTC.

The J gene is TRBJ2-2, the V gene TRBV4-2, with 8 bases matching TRBD1. Trimming at V came to 4 bases and at J to 7 bases, leaving 14 bases not matched to a gene. Germline loops: CDR1 LGHNA, CDR2 YNFKEQ. This CDR3 spans 17 amino acids. CDR3 DNA sequence: TGTGCCAGCAGCCCAATCAGGACAGGGTCGGCGGGCGGGGAGCTGTTTTTT. Its protein is CASSPIRTGSAGGELFF.

The chain couples TRBV9 to TRBJ2-5; 7 nucleotides align to TRBD2. The CDR3 extends over 20 amino acids. The V gene end was trimmed by 4 bases and the J gene end by 6 bases; junction bases not matched to a gene: 27. CDR1 is SGDLS and CDR2 is YYNGEE in the germline V gene. CDR3 amino acids: CASSRTSVSTLSPLLQTQYF. The CDR3, as DNA: TGTGCCAGCAGCCGCACTAGCGTTTCCACCCTTTCCCCCCTTTTGCAGACCCAGTACTTC.

This clone has only a few counts. The chain combines TRBV5-6 with TRBJ1-1; no clear D. The ends were cut back, 4 bases at V and 2 bases at J, with 15 bases in the middle. The CDR3 is made up of 15 amino acids. The germline gives CDR1 SGHDT, CDR2 YYEEEE. Here the CDR3 DNA reads TGTGCCAGCAGCCCGCGCCCCCGATCCAACACTGAAGCTTTCTTT. Translated, it gives CASSPRPRSNTEAFF.

This clone was observed once. The rearrangement joins TRBV28 to TRBJ1-5; D uncertain. The CDR3 runs to 14 residues. Germline CDR1 reads MDHEN; CDR2 reads SYDVKM. With 4 bases removed from V and 4 bases from J, the gap between germline ends came to 11 bases. The CDR3 bases are TGTGCCAGCAGTTCCTGGGCCCTAAATCAGCCCCAGCATTTT. Protein product: CASSSWALNQPQHF.

The rearrangement links TRBV7-2 to TRBJ2-1; tentatively, D is TRBD2 (6 bases). Trimming took 6 bases from V and 5 from J, leaving 17 bases between them. CDR1 is SGHTA and CDR2 is FQGNSA in the germline V gene. This CDR3 has 15 residues. CDR3 amino acids: CASSTTPGLNNEQFF. For the CDR3, the DNA is TGTGCCAGCAGTACCACCCCGGGACTGAACAATGAGCAGTTCTTC.

CDR3 coding DNA: TGTGCCAGTAGTATACGGGAGGCCTATAATTCACCCCTCCACTTT. It codes for CASSIREAYNSPLHF. The chain is built from TRBV19 and TRBJ1-6; D call uncertain. This CDR3 spans 15 amino acids. CDR1 LNHDA and CDR2 SQIVND come from the germline V gene (reference sequence). V lost 2 bases, J lost 2 bases, and 7 bases lay in between.

This clone showed up just once. This chain links TRBV5-1 with TRBJ1-5, with 7 bases identical to TRBD1. CDR1 is SGHRS, CDR2 YFSETQ, per germline. Trimming at V came to 0 bases and at J to 7 bases, leaving 4 bases not matched to a gene. The CDR3 covers 14 residues. The DNA for the CDR3 is TGCGCCAGCAGCTTGGAGACAGGGAACCAGCCCCAGCATTTT. Residues: CASSLETGNQPQHF.

The chain is built from TRBV5-6 and TRBJ2-7; possibly TRBD2 for D (6 bases). From germline, CDR1 is SGHDT and CDR2 YYEEEE. This CDR3 is 13 amino acids long. V dropped 2 bases and J dropped 4 bases, with 10 bases sitting between them. Here the CDR3 reads CASSLGGVYEQYF. CDR3 sequence (DNA): TGTGCCAGCAGCTTAGGAGGGGTTTACGAGCAGTACTTC.

This chain links TRBV28 with TRBJ1-2; 8 positions match TRBD1. The CDR3 extends over 17 amino acids. The ends lost 1 base at V and 1 base at J; junction bases unmatched: 8. Germline CDR1 is MDHEN and CDR2 is SYDVKM. CDR3 nucleotide sequence: TGTGCCAGCAGTTTATTGCCGACAGGGGACCTTAACTATGGCTACACCTTC. Residues: CASSLLPTGDLNYGYTF.

This clone showed up just once. The V call is TRBV4-2, the J call TRBJ2-2; TRBD2 agrees at 7 bases. V trimming: 0 bases; J trimming: 1 base; junction bases outside the gene matches: 5. The CDR3 spans 17 residues. The germline V gene encodes CDR1 LGHNA and CDR2 YNFKEQ. The CDR3 loop is CASSQESGGGNTGELFF. The CDR3 coding sequence is TGTGCCAGCAGCCAAGAGTCGGGCGGGGGGAACACCGGGGAGCTGTTTTTT.

The chain combines TRBV28 with TRBJ1-1; no clear D. Germline assignment: CDR1 MDHEN and CDR2 SYDVKM. This CDR3 contains 11 residues. Trimming left V 1 base short and J 8 bases short, with 5 bases between. The CDR3 region is CASSLSREAFF. CDR3 nucleotide sequence: TGTGCCAGCAGTTTATCCCGGGAAGCTTTCTTT.